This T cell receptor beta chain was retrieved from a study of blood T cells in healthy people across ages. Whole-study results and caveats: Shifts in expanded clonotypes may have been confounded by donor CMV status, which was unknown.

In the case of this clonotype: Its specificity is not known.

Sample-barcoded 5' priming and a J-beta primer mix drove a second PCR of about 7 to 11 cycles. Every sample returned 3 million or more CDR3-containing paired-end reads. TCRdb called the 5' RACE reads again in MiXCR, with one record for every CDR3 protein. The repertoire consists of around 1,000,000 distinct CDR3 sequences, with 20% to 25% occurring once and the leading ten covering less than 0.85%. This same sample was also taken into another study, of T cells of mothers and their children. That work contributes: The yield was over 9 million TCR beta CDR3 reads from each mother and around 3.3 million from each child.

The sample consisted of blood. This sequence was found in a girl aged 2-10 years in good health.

CDR3 nucleotides: TGTGCCAGCAGTTTACCCAAGTACTCAGAGCAGTACTTC. Amino acids: CASSLPKYSEQYF. The chain links TRBV28 to TRBJ2-7; D ambiguous. Germline CDR1 MDHEN, CDR2 SYDVKM. Trimming cost V 2 bases and J 7 bases, with 12 bases left between them. The CDR3 contains 13 residues.